A selection of T cell receptor beta chains follows, all from one sample in a study of cytomegalovirus exposure and HLA in healthy donors. Only in-frame clones appear in the TCRdb table, and some are missing; sequencing was by immunoSEQ multiplex PCR. The sample records under 200,000 clones, about 85% being singletons. Source material: PBMCs. Receptors originate from a man aged 25-45 years in good health and CMV-seropositive. The CDR3 runs from the conserved cysteine through the conserved F or W. Fields, in order: D gene, clone size, J gene, V gene, CDR3 DNA, CDR3 protein. The D gene is left open where the match is weak. Clone size is not always given. Where it is, it says once, few, many or a class for expanded clones.

-	once	TRBJ1-6	TRBV7-2	TGTGCCAGCAGCTTAGTCCATTCGGATTCACCCCTCCACTTT	CASSLVHSDSPLHF
TRBD2	once	TRBJ2-7	TRBV6-5	TGTGCCAGCAGTCCACTAGCGGCCTCCTACGAGCAGTACTTC	CASSPLAASYEQYF
-	-	TRBJ1-1	TRBV4-3	TGCGCCAGCAGCCAAGATTTCGGAGCCGCCTATGAAGCTTTCTTT	CASSQDFGAAYEAFF
-	-	TRBJ1-1	TRBV19	TGTGCCAGTGGGGGGGGGCTTTCGGCTGAAGCTTTCTTT	CASGGGLSAEAFF
-	once	TRBJ2-3	TRBV30	TGTGCCTGGAGTCTGGGCCACACAGATACGCAGTATTTT	CAWSLGHTDTQYF
TRBD1	-	TRBJ1-2	TRBV7-9	TGTGCCAGCAGCTTAGGGACAGGGACGCACTATGGCTACACCTTC	CASSLGTGTHYGYTF
-	-	TRBJ1-1	TRBV13	TGTGCCAGCAGCTTCCGCGGCGCGAGGGCTTTCTTT	CASSFRGARAFF
TRBD1	-	TRBJ2-7	TRBV11-3	TGTGCCAGCAGCTCGGGACAGGGGCTTGGGCAGTACTTC	CASSSGQGLGQYF
-	once	TRBJ2-5	TRBV7-2	TGTGCCAGCAGCCGCTCCGGCGGGCCAGGATCGTACTTC	CASSRSGGPGSYF
-	-	TRBJ2-5	TRBV5-8	TGTGCCAGCAGGTCTGTAGAGACCCAGTACTTC	CASRSVETQYF
TRBD2	-	TRBJ2-3	TRBV5-1	TGCGCCAGCAGCTCGAATAGCGGGGGGGGCACAGATACGCAGTATTTT	CASSSNSGGGTDTQYF